This TCR beta chain was identified in a study of blood T cell repertoires in COVID-19. V shed 2 bases and J 7 bases; nucleotides not matched to a gene: 0. Germline V CDR1 and CDR2: MNHEY, SMNVEV (reference sequence). This CDR3 has 14 amino acids. Profiling relied on immunoSEQ multiplex PCR, and the TCRdb table lists in-frame clones only, not all of them. Among some 180,000 clones listed, around 90% were seen once. The chain carries TRBV27 and TRBJ1-4, with 11 bases that match TRBD1. The sequencing sample was made of peripheral blood. This clonotype originated in a man aged 45-65 years with acute or convalescent COVID-19. CDR3 region: CASSLGTGGEKLFF. In nucleotides, the CDR3 is TGTGCCAGCAGTTTAGGGACAGGGGGTGAAAAACTGTTTTTT.